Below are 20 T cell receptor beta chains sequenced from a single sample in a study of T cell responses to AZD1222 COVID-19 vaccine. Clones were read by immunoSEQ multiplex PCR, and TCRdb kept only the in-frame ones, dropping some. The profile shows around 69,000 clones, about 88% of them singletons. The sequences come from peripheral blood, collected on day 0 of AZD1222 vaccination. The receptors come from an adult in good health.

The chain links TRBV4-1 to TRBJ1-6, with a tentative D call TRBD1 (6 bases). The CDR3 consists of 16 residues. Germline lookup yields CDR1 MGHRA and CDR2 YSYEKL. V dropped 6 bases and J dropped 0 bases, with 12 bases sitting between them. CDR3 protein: CASRDSESSYNSPLHF. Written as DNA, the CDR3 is TGCGCCAGCAGGGACAGCGAAAGCTCCTATAATTCACCCCTCCACTTT.

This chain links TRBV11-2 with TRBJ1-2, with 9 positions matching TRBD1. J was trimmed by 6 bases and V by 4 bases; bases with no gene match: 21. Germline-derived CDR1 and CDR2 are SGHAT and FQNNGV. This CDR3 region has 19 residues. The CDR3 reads CASSSYPPLQGQGLNGYTF. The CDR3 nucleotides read TGTGCCAGCAGCTCATACCCCCCTCTGCAGGGACAGGGATTGAATGGCTACACCTTC.

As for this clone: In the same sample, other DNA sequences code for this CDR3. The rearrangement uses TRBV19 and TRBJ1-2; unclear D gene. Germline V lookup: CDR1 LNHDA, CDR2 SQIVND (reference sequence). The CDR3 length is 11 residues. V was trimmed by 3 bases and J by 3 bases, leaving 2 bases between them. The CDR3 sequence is CASSIDYGYTF. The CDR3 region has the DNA TGTGCCAGTAGTATCGACTATGGCTACACCTTC.

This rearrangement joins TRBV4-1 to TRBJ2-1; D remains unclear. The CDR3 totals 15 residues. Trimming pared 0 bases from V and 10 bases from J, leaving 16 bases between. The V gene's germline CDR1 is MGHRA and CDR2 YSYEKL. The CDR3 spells CASSQEEWVAREQFF. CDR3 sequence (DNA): TGCGCCAGCAGCCAAGAAGAATGGGTTGCTAGGGAGCAGTTCTTC.

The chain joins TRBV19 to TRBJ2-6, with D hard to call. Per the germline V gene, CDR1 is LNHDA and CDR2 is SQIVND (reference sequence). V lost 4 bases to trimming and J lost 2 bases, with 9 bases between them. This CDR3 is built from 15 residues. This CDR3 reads CASSNGRAGANVLTF. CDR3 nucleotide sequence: TGTGCCAGTAGTAACGGCCGAGCTGGGGCCAACGTCCTGACTTTC.

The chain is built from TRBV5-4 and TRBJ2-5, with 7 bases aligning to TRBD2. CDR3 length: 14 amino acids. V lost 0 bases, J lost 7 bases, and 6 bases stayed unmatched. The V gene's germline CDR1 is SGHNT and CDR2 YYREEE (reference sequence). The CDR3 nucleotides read TGTGCCAGCAGCTTGGCCCGGGAGGCTGGGACCCAGTACTTC. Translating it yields CASSLAREAGTQYF.

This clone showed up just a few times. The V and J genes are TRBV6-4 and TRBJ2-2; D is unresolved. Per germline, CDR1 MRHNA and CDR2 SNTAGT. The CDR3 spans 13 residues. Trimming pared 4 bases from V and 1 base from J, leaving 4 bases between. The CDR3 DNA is TGTGCCAGCAGTGGGGGGAACACCGGGGAGCTGTTTTTT. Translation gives CASSGGNTGELFF.

The CDR3 here is CASRGTSGYEQYF. The CDR3 DNA follows: TGTGCCAGCAGGGGGACTAGCGGGTACGAGCAGTACTTC. The gene calls are TRBV12-3 or TRBV12-4 and TRBJ2-7; 12 bases align to TRBD2. The CDR3 sequence is 13 residues long. The V segment lost 6 bases and the J segment 4 bases; nucleotides outside the gene matches: 1.

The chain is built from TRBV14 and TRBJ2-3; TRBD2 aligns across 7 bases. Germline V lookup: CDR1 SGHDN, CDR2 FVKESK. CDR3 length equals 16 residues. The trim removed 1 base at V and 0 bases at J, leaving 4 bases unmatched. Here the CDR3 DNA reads TGTGCCAGCAGCCAAGGGGACTACCTGAGCACAGATACGCAGTATTTT. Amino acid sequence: CASSQGDYLSTDTQYF.

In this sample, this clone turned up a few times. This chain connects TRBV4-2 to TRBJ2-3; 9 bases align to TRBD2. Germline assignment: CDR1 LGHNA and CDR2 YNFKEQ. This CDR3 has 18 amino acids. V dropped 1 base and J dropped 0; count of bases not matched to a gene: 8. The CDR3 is CASSQVGEGLASTDTQYF. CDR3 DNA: TGTGCCAGCAGCCAAGTCGGCGAAGGACTAGCGAGCACAGATACGCAGTATTTT.

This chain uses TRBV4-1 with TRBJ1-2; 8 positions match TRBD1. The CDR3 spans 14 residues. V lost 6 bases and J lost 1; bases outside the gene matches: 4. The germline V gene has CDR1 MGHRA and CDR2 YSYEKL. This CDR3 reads CASSQGARNYGYTF. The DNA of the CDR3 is TGCGCCAGCAGTCAGGGGGCGCGTAACTATGGCTACACCTTC.

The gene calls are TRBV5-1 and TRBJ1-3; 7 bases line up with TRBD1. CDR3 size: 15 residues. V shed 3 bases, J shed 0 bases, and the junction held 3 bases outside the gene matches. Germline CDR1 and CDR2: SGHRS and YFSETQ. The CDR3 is CASSSRTGSGNTIYF. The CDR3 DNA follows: TGCGCCAGCAGCTCACGGACAGGCTCTGGAAACACCATATATTTT.

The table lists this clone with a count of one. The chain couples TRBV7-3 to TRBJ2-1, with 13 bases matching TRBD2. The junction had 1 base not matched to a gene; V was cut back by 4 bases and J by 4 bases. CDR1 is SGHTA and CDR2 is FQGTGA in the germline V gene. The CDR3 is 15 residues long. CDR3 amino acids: CASSSTSGRYNEQFF. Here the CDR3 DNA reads TGTGCCAGCAGCTCGACTAGCGGGAGGTACAATGAGCAGTTCTTC.

The CDR3 DNA follows: TGTGCCAGCAGCCCCGGACTAGCTGGGGACACCGGGGAGCTGTTTTTT. It translates to CASSPGLAGDTGELFF. The chain has TRBV11-3 and TRBJ2-2, with 8 bases that match TRBD2. J gave up 3 bases and V 5 bases, and 8 bases lay outside the gene matches. CDR1 SGHNT and CDR2 YENEEA come from the germline V gene. This CDR3 region has 16 residues.

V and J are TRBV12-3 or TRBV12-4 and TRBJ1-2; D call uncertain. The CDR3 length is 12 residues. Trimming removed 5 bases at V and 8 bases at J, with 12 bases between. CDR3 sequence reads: CASSGGDYGYTF. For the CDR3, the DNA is TGTGCCAGCAGTGGCGGGGATTACGGCTACACCTTC.

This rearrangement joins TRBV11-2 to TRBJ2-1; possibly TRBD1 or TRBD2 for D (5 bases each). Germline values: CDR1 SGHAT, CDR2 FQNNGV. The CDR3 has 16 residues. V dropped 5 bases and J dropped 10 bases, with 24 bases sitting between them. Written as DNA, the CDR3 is TGTGCCAGCAGCCTAGGGACCCTTGGGGTTAGTGGGGAGCAGTTCTTC. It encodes CASSLGTLGVSGEQFF.

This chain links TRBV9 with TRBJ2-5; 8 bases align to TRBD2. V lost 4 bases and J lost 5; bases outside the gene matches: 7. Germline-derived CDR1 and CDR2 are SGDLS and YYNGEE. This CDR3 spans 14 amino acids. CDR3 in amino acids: CASSPQRGRETQYF. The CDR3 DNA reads TGTGCCAGCAGCCCTCAGCGGGGGCGGGAGACCCAGTACTTC.

The CDR3 sequence is CASSTRDSGAFF. CDR3 nucleotides: TGTGCCAGTAGTACCCGGGACAGTGGAGCTTTCTTT. This chain uses TRBV19 with TRBJ1-1; 7 bases map to TRBD1. The CDR3 has 12 amino acids. With 4 bases clipped from V and 10 bases from J, the junction kept 6 bases outside the gene matches. The germline CDR1 and CDR2 sequences are LNHDA and SQIVND (reference sequence).

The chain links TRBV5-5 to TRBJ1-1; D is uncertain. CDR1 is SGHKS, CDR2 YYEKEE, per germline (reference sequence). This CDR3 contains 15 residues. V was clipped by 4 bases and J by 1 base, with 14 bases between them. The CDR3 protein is CASSPRLASNTEAFF. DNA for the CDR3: TGTGCCAGCAGCCCTCGCTTAGCCTCGAACACTGAAGCTTTCTTT.

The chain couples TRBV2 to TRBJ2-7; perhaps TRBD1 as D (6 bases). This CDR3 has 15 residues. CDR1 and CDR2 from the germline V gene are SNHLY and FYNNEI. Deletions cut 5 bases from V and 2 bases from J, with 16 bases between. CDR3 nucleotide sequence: TGTGCCAGCAGTCGAAATACAGGGCTAGCCTACGAGCAGTACTTC. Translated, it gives CASSRNTGLAYEQYF.